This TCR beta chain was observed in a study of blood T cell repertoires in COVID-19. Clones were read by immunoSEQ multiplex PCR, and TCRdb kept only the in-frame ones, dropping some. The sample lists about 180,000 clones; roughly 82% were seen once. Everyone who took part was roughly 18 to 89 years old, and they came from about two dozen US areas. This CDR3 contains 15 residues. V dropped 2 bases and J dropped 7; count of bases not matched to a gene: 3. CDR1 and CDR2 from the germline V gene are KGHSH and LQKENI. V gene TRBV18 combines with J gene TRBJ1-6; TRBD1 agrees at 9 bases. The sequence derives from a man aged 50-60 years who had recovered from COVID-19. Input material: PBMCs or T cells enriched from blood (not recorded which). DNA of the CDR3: TGTGCCAGCTCACCAGGGACAGGGAGCAATTCACCCCTCCACTTT. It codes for CASSPGTGSNSPLHF.